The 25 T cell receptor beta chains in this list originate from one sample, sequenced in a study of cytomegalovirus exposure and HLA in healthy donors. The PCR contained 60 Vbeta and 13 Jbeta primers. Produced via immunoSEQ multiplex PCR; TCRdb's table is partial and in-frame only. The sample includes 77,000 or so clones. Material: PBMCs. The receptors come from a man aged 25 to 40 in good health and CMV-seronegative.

The chain's CDR3 is CASSDYRAYIESSGGYTF. Written as DNA, the CDR3 is TGTGCCAGCAGTGACTACAGGGCCTATATCGAGAGTTCGGGGGGCTACACCTTC. The chain carries TRBV6-1 and TRBJ1-2, with a possible D match to TRBD1 (6 bases). This CDR3 is 18 amino acids long. Germline V lookup: CDR1 MNHNS, CDR2 SASEGT. V lost 3 bases, J lost 8 bases, and 28 bases lay in between.

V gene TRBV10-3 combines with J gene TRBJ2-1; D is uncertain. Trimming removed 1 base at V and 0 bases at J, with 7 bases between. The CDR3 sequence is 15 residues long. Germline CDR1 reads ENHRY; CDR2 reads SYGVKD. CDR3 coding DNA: TGTGCCATCAGTGAGTTAGCCAGCTCCTACAATGAGCAGTTCTTC. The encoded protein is CAISELASSYNEQFF.

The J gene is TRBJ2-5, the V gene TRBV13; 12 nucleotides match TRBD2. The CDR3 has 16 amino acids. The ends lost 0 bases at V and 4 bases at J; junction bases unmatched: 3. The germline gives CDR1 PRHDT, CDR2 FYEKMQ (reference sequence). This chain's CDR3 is CASSLGLAGGPETQYF. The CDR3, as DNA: TGTGCCAGCAGCTTAGGCCTAGCGGGAGGGCCAGAGACCCAGTACTTC.

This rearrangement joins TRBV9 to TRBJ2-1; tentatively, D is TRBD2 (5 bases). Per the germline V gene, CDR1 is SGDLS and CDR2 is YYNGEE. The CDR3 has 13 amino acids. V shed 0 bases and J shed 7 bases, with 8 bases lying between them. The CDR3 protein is CASSVAPGNEQFF. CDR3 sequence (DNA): TGTGCCAGCAGCGTAGCCCCGGGGAATGAGCAGTTCTTC. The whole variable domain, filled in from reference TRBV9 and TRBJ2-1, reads DSGVTQTPKHLITATGQRVTLRCSPRSGDLSVYWYQQSLDQGLQFLIQYYNGEERAKGNILERFSAQQFPDLHSELNLSSLELGDSALYFCASSVAPGNEQFFGPGTRLTVL.

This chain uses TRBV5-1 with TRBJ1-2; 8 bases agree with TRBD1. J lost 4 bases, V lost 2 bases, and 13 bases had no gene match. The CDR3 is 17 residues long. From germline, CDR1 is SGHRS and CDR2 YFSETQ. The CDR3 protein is CASSLNRDRSHIYGYTF. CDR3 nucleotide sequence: TGCGCCAGCAGCTTAAACCGGGACAGGAGTCATATCTATGGCTACACCTTC.

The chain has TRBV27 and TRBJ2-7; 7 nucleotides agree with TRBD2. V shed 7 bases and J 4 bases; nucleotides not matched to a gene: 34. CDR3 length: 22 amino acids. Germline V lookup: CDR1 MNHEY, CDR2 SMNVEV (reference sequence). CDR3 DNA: TGTGCCAGCACCTTCCCTCCTGGGGGGGATTCGGCTCATGTCGTGGCTCAGTACGAGCAGTACTTC. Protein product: CASTFPPGGDSAHVVAQYEQYF.

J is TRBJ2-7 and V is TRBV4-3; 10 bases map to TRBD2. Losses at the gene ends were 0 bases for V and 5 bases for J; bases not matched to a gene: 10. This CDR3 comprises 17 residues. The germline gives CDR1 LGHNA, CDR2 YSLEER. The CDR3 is CASSQDFAAGGPHEQYF. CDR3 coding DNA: TGCGCCAGCAGCCAAGATTTCGCAGCGGGAGGGCCCCACGAGCAGTACTTC.

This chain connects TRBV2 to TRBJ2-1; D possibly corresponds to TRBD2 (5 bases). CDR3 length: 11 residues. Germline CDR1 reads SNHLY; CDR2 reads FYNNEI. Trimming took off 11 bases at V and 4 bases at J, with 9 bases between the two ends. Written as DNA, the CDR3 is TGTGCCGGCGGGTCTTACAATGAGCAGTTCTTC. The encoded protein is CAGGSYNEQFF.

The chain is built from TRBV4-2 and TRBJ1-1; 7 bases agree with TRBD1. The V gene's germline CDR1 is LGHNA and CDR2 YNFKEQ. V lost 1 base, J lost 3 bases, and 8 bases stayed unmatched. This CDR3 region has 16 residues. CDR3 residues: CASSQVEGRGDTEAFF. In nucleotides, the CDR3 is TGTGCCAGCAGCCAAGTGGAGGGCAGGGGGGACACTGAAGCTTTCTTT.

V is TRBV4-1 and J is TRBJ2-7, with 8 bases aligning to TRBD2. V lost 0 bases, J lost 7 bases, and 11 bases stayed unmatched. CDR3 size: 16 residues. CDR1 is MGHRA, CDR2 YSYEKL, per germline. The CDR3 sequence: CASSQDPQRESGEQYF. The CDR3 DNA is TGCGCCAGCAGCCAAGATCCCCAGCGGGAGTCGGGTGAGCAGTACTTC.

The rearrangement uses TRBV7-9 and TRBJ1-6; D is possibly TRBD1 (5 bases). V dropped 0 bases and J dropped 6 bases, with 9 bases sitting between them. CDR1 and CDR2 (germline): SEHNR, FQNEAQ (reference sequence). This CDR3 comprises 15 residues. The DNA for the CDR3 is TGTGCCAGCAGCTTAGCGCCAGGGCGTAATTCACCCCTCCACTTT. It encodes CASSLAPGRNSPLHF. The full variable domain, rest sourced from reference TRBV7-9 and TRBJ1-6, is DTGVSQNPRHKITKRGQNVTFRCDPISEHNRLYWYRQTLGQGPEFLTYFQNEAQLEKSRLLSDRFSAERPKGSFSTLEIQRTEQGDSAMYLCASSLAPGRNSPLHFGNGTRLTVT.

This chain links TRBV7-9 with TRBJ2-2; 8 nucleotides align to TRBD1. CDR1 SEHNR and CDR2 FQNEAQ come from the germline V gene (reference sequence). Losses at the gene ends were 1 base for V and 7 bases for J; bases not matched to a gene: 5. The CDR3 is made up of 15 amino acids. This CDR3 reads CASSLGDRPNGELFF. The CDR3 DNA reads TGTGCCAGCAGCTTAGGGGACAGGCCGAACGGGGAGCTGTTTTTT.

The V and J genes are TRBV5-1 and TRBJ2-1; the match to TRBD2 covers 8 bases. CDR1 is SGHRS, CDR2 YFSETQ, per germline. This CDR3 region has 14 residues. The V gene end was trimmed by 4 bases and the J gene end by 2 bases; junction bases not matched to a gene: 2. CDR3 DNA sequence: TGCGCCAGCAGCCTTAGCGGGGCCTACAATGAGCAGTTCTTC. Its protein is CASSLSGAYNEQFF.

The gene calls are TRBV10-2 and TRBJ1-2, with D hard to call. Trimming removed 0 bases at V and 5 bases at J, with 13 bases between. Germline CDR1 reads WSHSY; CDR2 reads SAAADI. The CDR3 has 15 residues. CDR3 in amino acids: CASSESYGIQYGYTF. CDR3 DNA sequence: TGCGCCAGCAGTGAGTCTTACGGGATTCAATATGGCTACACCTTC.

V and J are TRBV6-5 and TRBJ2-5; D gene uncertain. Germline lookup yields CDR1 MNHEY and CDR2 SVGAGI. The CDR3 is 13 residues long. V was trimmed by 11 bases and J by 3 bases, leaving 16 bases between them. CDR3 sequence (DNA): TGTGCCGCGAGGAGAGGTTCGAAAGAGACCCAGTACTTC. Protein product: CAARRGSKETQYF.

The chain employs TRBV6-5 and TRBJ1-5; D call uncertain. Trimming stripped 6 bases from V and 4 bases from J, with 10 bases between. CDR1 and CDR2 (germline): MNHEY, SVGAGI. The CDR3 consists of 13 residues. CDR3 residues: CASSHRRNQPQHF. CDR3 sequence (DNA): TGTGCCAGCAGCCACAGAAGGAATCAGCCCCAGCATTTT.

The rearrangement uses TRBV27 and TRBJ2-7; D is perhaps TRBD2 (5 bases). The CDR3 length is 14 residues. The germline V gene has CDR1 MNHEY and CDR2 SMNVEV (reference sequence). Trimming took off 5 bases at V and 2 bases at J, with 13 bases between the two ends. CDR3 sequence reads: CASSKLPGAYEQYF. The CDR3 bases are TGTGCCAGCAGTAAACTCCCCGGGGCCTACGAGCAGTACTTC.

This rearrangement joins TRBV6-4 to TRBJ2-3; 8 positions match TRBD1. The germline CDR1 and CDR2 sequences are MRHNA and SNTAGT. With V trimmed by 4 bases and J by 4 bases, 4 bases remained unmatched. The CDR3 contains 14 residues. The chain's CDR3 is CASSAGGGADTQYF. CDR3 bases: TGTGCCAGCAGTGCAGGGGGCGGAGCAGATACGCAGTATTTT.

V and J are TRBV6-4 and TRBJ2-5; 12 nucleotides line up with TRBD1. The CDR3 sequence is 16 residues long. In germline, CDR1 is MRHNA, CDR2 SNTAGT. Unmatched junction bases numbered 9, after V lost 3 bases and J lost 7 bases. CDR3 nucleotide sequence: TGTGCCAGCAGTGAGGGGACAGGGGGCGGTTCTGCGACCCAGTACTTC. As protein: CASSEGTGGGSATQYF.

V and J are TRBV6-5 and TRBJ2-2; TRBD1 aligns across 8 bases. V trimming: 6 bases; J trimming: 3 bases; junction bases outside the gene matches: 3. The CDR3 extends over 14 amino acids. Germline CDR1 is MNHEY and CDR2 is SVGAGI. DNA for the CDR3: TGTGCCAGCAGGCGACAGGGGCACACCGGGGAGCTGTTTTTT. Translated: CASRRQGHTGELFF.

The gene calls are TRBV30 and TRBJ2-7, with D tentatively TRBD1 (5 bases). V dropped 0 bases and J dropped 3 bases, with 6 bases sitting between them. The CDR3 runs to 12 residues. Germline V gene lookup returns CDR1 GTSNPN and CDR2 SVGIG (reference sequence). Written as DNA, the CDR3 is TGTGCCTGGAGTGTAGGGGTCTACGAGCAGTACTTC. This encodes CAWSVGVYEQYF.

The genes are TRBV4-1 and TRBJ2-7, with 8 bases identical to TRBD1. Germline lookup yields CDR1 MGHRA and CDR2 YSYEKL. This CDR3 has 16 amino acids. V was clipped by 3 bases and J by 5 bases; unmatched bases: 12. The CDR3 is CASSQPGTGPRNEQYF. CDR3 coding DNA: TGCGCCAGCAGCCAGCCCGGGACAGGCCCACGGAACGAGCAGTACTTC.

CDR3 loop: CAISEIAGARTGELFF. The CDR3 nucleotides read TGTGCCATCAGTGAGATAGCGGGAGCGCGCACCGGGGAGCTGTTTTTT. The chain recombines TRBV10-3 with TRBJ2-2; 9 nucleotides match TRBD2. Per germline, CDR1 ENHRY and CDR2 SYGVKD. J gave up 4 bases and V 2 bases, and 5 bases lay outside the gene matches. This CDR3 contains 16 residues.

CDR3 bases: TGTGCCGTGCAGGGGAACACTGAAGCTTTCTTT. Translating gives CAVQGNTEAFF. The chain employs TRBV6-1 and TRBJ1-1, with a possible D match to TRBD1 (5 bases). The CDR3 contains 11 residues. Germline CDR1 is MNHNS and CDR2 is SASEGT. The germline V and J ends were trimmed by 11 bases and 1 base, with 8 bases remaining between them.

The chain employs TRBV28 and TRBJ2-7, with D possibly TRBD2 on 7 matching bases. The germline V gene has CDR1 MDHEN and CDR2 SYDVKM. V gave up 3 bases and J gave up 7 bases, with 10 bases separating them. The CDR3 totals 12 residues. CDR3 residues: CASSFGGHEQYF. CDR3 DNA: TGTGCCAGCAGTTTCGGGGGGCATGAGCAGTACTTC.